A single sample is the source of the 17 T cell receptor beta chains below, sequenced in a study of cytomegalovirus exposure and HLA in healthy donors. 13 Jbeta primers and 60 Vbeta primers were used for the PCR. Only in-frame clones appear in the TCRdb table, and some are missing; sequencing was by immunoSEQ multiplex PCR. Recorded for this sample: tens of thousands of clones. Sequenced material: PBMCs. These receptors were collected from a woman between 35 and 50 years old in good health and CMV-seronegative.

This chain joins TRBV7-8 and TRBJ2-5, with unresolved D. The CDR3 spans 13 residues. Per germline, CDR1 SGHVS and CDR2 FQNEAQ. V was clipped by 6 bases and J by 2 bases, with 10 bases between them. CDR3 coding DNA: TGTGCCAGCAGGTTTAGCAGTCAAGAGACCCAGTACTTC. It is translated as CASRFSSQETQYF.

V gene TRBV4-3 combines with J gene TRBJ2-3; 14 nucleotides align to TRBD2. This CDR3 spans 17 amino acids. Germline assignment: CDR1 LGHNA and CDR2 YSLEER. With V trimmed by 1 base and J by 3 bases, 3 bases remained unmatched. This chain's CDR3 is CASSQGTSGRWTDTQYF. The CDR3 nucleotides are TGCGCCAGCAGCCAAGGGACTAGCGGGAGGTGGACAGATACGCAGTATTTT.

CDR3 amino acids: CASSQKEGYVGANVLTF. CDR3 nucleotides: TGTGCCAGCAGCCAAAAGGAGGGGTATGTGGGGGCCAACGTCCTGACTTTC. The chain joins TRBV4-2 to TRBJ2-6, with D perhaps matching TRBD2 (6 bases). V was cut by 2 bases and J by 4 bases, with 15 bases left in between. Germline CDR1 is LGHNA and CDR2 is YNFKEQ. The CDR3 is 17 residues long.

The chain links TRBV7-9 to TRBJ2-2; the D gene is possibly TRBD2 (5 bases). V was shortened by 4 bases and J by 2 bases, with 14 bases between the two germline ends. Germline V CDR1 and CDR2: SEHNR, FQNEAQ (reference sequence). CDR3 length: 16 amino acids. The CDR3 here is CASSSGVATNTGELFF. In nucleotides, the CDR3 is TGTGCCAGCAGCTCCGGAGTAGCGACTAACACCGGGGAGCTGTTTTTT.

The CDR3 nucleotides read TGTGCCAGCAGTTACGTGGGAGGGCCGGGAGAGACCCAGTACTTC. Its protein product is CASSYVGGPGETQYF. The rearrangement links TRBV6-5 to TRBJ2-5; 7 bases line up with TRBD2. The CDR3 consists of 15 residues. Germline trimming cut 2 bases from V and 4 bases from J; bases unmatched to any gene: 7. CDR1 and CDR2 (germline): MNHEY, SVGAGI.

This sequence joins TRBV9 and TRBJ2-7; 15 bases line up with TRBD2. The CDR3 consists of 15 residues. The J segment lost 6 bases and the V segment lost 4 bases, leaving 5 bases of the junction unmatched. CDR1 is SGDLS, CDR2 YYNGEE, per germline. The CDR3 reads CASSNRTSGRAEQYF. Here the CDR3 DNA reads TGTGCCAGCAGCAACCGGACTAGCGGGAGGGCCGAGCAGTACTTC.

This chain connects TRBV7-5 to TRBJ1-1; no DNA check was done on the table's D call, TRBD1. TRBV7-5 is shown as a pseudogene. CDR3 length equals 16 residues. For the CDR3, the DNA is TGTGCCAGAAGCTTAGCCGGGACAGGGGATCCCACTGAAGCTTTCTTT. Amino acids: CARSLAGTGDPTEAFF.

V is TRBV29-1 and J is TRBJ1-1; D gene uncertain. This CDR3 comprises 13 residues. Germline assignment: CDR1 SQVTM and CDR2 ANQGSEA. Deletions cut 3 bases from V and 6 bases from J, with 14 bases between. The CDR3 protein is CSVDEGDLAEAFF. DNA of the CDR3: TGCAGCGTTGACGAGGGAGATCTCGCTGAAGCTTTCTTT.

CDR3 nucleotides: TGCGCCAGCAGCTCGACAGGGGGCCGCGGTCAGCCCCAGCATTTT. It encodes CASSSTGGRGQPQHF. The chain couples TRBV5-1 to TRBJ1-5; the match to TRBD1 covers 10 bases. The CDR3 loop spans 15 amino acids. Germline CDR1 SGHRS, CDR2 YFSETQ. J gave up 6 bases and V 3 bases, and 6 bases lay outside the gene matches.

The chain recombines TRBV19 with TRBJ2-1; 7 nucleotides match TRBD2. The CDR3 is 16 residues long. Germline CDR1 is LNHDA and CDR2 is SQIVND (reference sequence). V lost 7 bases to trimming and J lost 3 bases; unmatched junction nucleotides: 12. The CDR3 nucleotides read TGTGCCAGTACCGCTACCGAGCGGGGCCTCTACAATGAGCAGTTCTTC. It yields the protein CASTATERGLYNEQFF. Full variable domain (missing parts from reference TRBV19 and TRBJ2-1): DGGITQSPKYLFRKEGQNVTLSCEQNLNHDAMYWYRQDPGQGLRLIYYSQIVNDFQKGDIAEGYSVSREKKESFPLTVTSAQKNPTAFYLCASTATERGLYNEQFFGPGTRLTVL.

The rearrangement joins TRBV19 to TRBJ2-7; D not certain. Germline assignment: CDR1 LNHDA and CDR2 SQIVND (reference sequence). CDR3 length: 11 residues. V dropped 2 bases and J dropped 5 bases, with 4 bases sitting between them. The CDR3 sequence: CASSIFNEQYF. For the CDR3, the DNA is TGTGCCAGTAGTATATTCAACGAGCAGTACTTC.

The chain couples TRBV4-1 to TRBJ2-7; 11 nucleotides match TRBD2. The CDR3 totals 15 residues. J lost 3 bases, V lost 4 bases, and 5 bases had no gene match. Germline values: CDR1 MGHRA, CDR2 YSYEKL. DNA for the CDR3: TGCGCCAGCAGCCGCGGGACTAGCGGACTCTACGAGCAGTACTTC. Residues: CASSRGTSGLYEQYF.

The chain links TRBV2 to TRBJ2-5; 11 bases align to TRBD1. In germline, CDR1 is SNHLY, CDR2 FYNNEI. This CDR3 has 14 amino acids. J lost 4 bases, V lost 6 bases, and 4 bases had no gene match. CDR3 bases: TGTGCCAGCAGAGGACAGGGGGCTGGAGAGACCCAGTACTTC. Residues: CASRGQGAGETQYF.

The chain uses TRBV7-3 and TRBJ2-5; a possible D gene is TRBD2 (6 bases). V gave up 4 bases and J gave up 5 bases, with 17 bases separating them. This CDR3 is 15 amino acids long. The germline V gene has CDR1 SGHTA and CDR2 FQGTGA. CDR3 sequence: CASSYYPDRGETQYF. CDR3 sequence (DNA): TGTGCCAGCAGCTACTATCCGGACCGGGGGGAGACCCAGTACTTC.

The chain's CDR3 is CASSQDSVSGEGRSYNEQFF. The CDR3 DNA is TGCGCCAGCAGCCAAGATAGTGTATCCGGGGAGGGACGATCCTACAATGAGCAGTTCTTC. The chain couples TRBV4-1 to TRBJ2-1; 7 bases line up with TRBD2. Looked up from germline, CDR1 is MGHRA and CDR2 is YSYEKL. The ends lost 0 bases at V and 1 base at J; junction bases unmatched: 15. The CDR3 is 20 amino acids.

J is TRBJ2-1 and V is TRBV5-1, with 9 bases lining up with TRBD1. V shed 0 bases, J shed 1 base, and the junction held 2 bases outside the gene matches. The CDR3 has 16 residues. Germline CDR1 and CDR2: SGHRS and YFSETQ. CDR3 DNA: TGCGCCAGCAGCTTGGTAGGGACAGGGTCCTACAATGAGCAGTTCTTC. Translating it yields CASSLVGTGSYNEQFF.

This chain joins TRBV9 and TRBJ1-2, with 9 bases lining up with TRBD1. The CDR3 is 15 residues long. J lost 5 bases, V lost 0 bases, and 5 bases had no gene match. CDR1 is SGDLS, CDR2 YYNGEE, per germline. Written as DNA, the CDR3 is TGTGCCAGCAGCGTAGCAGGGACAGGGACTTATGGCTACACCTTC. It is translated as CASSVAGTGTYGYTF.